A single sample is the source of the 19 T cell receptor beta chains below, sequenced in a study of blood T cell repertoires in COVID-19. Using immunoSEQ multiplex PCR, the repertoire was profiled, and TCRdb retains in-frame clones only, with some absent. The sample records about 250,000 clones, approximately 86% being singletons. Material for sequencing was peripheral blood. These receptors all stem from a woman aged 55-69 years who had recovered from COVID-19.

The chain is built from TRBV7-6 and TRBJ1-3; tentative D call: TRBD1 (5 bases). Germline assignment: CDR1 SGHVS and CDR2 FNYEAQ. The CDR3 runs to 15 residues. V lost 1 base and J 4 bases, leaving 11 bases between the germline ends. CDR3 sequence reads: CASSLVGGSGNTIYF. CDR3 nucleotide sequence: TGTGCCAGCAGCTTAGTTGGGGGGTCGGGAAACACCATATATTTT.

As concerns this clone: At one end, the junction sequence differs from germline, possibly due to a read error. The chain is built from TRBV5-1 and TRBJ2-1, with 10 nucleotides matching TRBD1. Germline V gives CDR1 SGHRS, CDR2 YFSETQ. The CDR3 has 15 amino acids. The CDR3 region has the DNA TGCGCCAGCAGCTGGGACAGGGGATGGGACAATCAGCAGTTCTTC. It yields the protein CASSWDRGWDNQQFF.

The V call is TRBV3-1 (or the pseudogene TRBV3-2), the J call TRBJ2-3, with 10 bases lining up with TRBD2. Germline CDR1 is LGHDT and CDR2 is YNNKEL (reference sequence). The CDR3 totals 16 residues. With 4 bases clipped from V and 6 bases from J, the junction kept 10 bases outside the gene matches. CDR3 nucleotide sequence: TGTGCCAGCAGCCCCCTGAGGAGGACTAGCGGCGATACGCAGTATTTT. It codes for CASSPLRRTSGDTQYF.

The chain links TRBV7-9 to TRBJ1-5, with a tentative D call TRBD1 (5 bases). Germline CDR1 is SEHNR and CDR2 is FQNEAQ (reference sequence). Trimming removed 3 bases at V and 7 bases at J, with 10 bases between. This CDR3 region has 13 residues. CDR3 sequence: CASSLGGRQPQHF. The CDR3 coding sequence is TGTGCCAGCAGCTTGGGGGGAAGGCAGCCCCAGCATTTT. Full variable domain (rest looked up from reference TRBV7-9 and TRBJ1-5): DTGVSQNPRHKITKRGQNVTFRCDPISEHNRLYWYRQTLGQGPEFLTYFQNEAQLEKSRLLSDRFSAERPKGSFSTLEIQRTEQGDSAMYLCASSLGGRQPQHFGDGTRLSIL.

In its sample, this clone was seen once. The rearrangement uses TRBV19 and TRBJ1-5; D ambiguous. Trimming removed 9 bases from V and 4 bases from J, with 22 bases in between. CDR3 size: 16 residues. CDR1 is LNHDA, CDR2 SQIVND, per germline (reference sequence). CDR3 residues: CASLPRGAGGNQPQHF. DNA for the CDR3: TGTGCCAGCCTTCCCAGAGGAGCAGGAGGGAATCAGCCCCAGCATTTT. The variable domain in full, completed from reference TRBV19 and TRBJ1-5, reads DGGITQSPKYLFRKEGQNVTLSCEQNLNHDAMYWYRQDPGQGLRLIYYSQIVNDFQKGDIAEGYSVSREKKESFPLTVTSAQKNPTAFYLCASLPRGAGGNQPQHFGDGTRLSIL.

J is TRBJ2-7 and V is TRBV3-1 (or the pseudogene TRBV3-2); D is possibly TRBD2 (5 bases). The V gene's germline CDR1 is LGHDT and CDR2 YNNKEL (reference sequence). This CDR3 is 18 amino acids long. V lost 1 base to trimming and J lost 1 base, with 20 bases between them. The CDR3 protein is CASSQVNLTRTRSYEQYF. DNA for the CDR3: TGTGCCAGCAGCCAAGTCAATCTAACCCGAACTAGATCCTACGAGCAGTACTTC.

This clone is a singleton in its sample. The J gene is TRBJ2-1, the V gene TRBV3-1 (or the pseudogene TRBV3-2), with TRBD2 matching 9 bases. Germline V gives CDR1 LGHDT, CDR2 YNNKEL (reference sequence). V shed 4 bases, J shed 4 bases, and the junction held 5 bases outside the gene matches. This CDR3 spans 15 amino acids. The CDR3 DNA reads as TGTGCCAGCAGCCGGCCTAGCGGGGAGTACAATGAGCAGTTCTTC. Translation gives CASSRPSGEYNEQFF.

The chain joins TRBV5-1 to TRBJ2-1; TRBD2 matches at 7 bases. The CDR3 runs 14 residues. Germline V gene data show CDR1 as SGHRS and CDR2 as YFSETQ. V shed 4 bases and J 2 bases; nucleotides not matched to a gene: 3. In nucleotides, the CDR3 is TGCGCCAGCAGCCACGGGACTACCTACAATGAGCAGTTCTTC. This encodes CASSHGTTYNEQFF.

V is TRBV12-1 and J is TRBJ2-5; the table's D call, TRBD1, was not checked against the DNA. TRBV12-1 is an annotated pseudogene. The CDR3 is made up of 17 amino acids. CDR3 sequence (DNA): TGTGCCAGCAGCTCACAGACACAGGGGGGGGGTCAAGAGACCCAGTACTTC. This codes for CASSSQTQGGGQETQYF.

This clone showed up just once. V usage is TRBV20-1 and J usage is TRBJ2-3; TRBD2 matches 9 bases. The germline V gene has CDR1 DFQATT and CDR2 SNEGSKA (reference sequence). Unmatched junction bases numbered 8, after V lost 3 bases and J lost 7 bases. The CDR3 length is 14 residues. CDR3 region: CSASVSGGPNTQYF. For the CDR3, the DNA is TGCAGTGCTAGTGTTAGCGGGGGACCCAATACGCAGTATTTT.

The chain is built from TRBV6-6 and TRBJ2-1, with TRBD2 identical over 9 bases. Germline values: CDR1 MNHNY, CDR2 SVGAGI (reference sequence). This CDR3 spans 16 amino acids. Trimming removed 5 bases from V and 4 bases from J; junction bases left unmatched: 9. The CDR3 region is CASSRGGGASYNEQFF. The CDR3 DNA reads as TGTGCCAGCAGTAGGGGCGGGGGGGCTTCTTACAATGAGCAGTTCTTC.

The chain employs TRBV9 and TRBJ1-2; a weak D match, TRBD1 (5 bases). The V and J ends lost 4 bases and 2 bases respectively, with 12 bases between them. The germline CDR1 and CDR2 sequences are SGDLS and YYNGEE. The CDR3 is 14 amino acids. CDR3 DNA sequence: TGTGCCAGCAGCACCCGGGGGGGGAACTATGGCTACACCTTC. Protein product: CASSTRGGNYGYTF.

The V and J genes are TRBV29-1 and TRBJ2-5, with TRBD1 matching 7 bases. Germline V lookup: CDR1 SQVTM, CDR2 ANQGSEA. The V gene end was trimmed by 3 bases and the J gene end by 4 bases; junction bases not matched to a gene: 5. This CDR3 contains 13 residues. Here the CDR3 reads CSVERQGRETQYF. The DNA for the CDR3 is TGCAGCGTTGAGCGACAGGGCCGAGAGACCCAGTACTTC.

V usage is TRBV6-5 and J usage is TRBJ1-4; 10 positions match TRBD1. In germline, CDR1 is MNHEY, CDR2 SVGAGI. The CDR3 has 14 amino acids. With 6 bases clipped from V and 8 bases from J, the junction kept 6 bases outside the gene matches. This CDR3 reads CASRAGTGVEKLFF. The CDR3 DNA sequence: TGTGCCAGCAGGGCCGGGACAGGGGTCGAAAAACTGTTTTTT.

V gene TRBV15 combines with J gene TRBJ1-3, with 7 bases identical to TRBD1. The CDR3 spans 14 residues. The germline gives CDR1 LNHNV, CDR2 YYDKDF (reference sequence). Trimming at V came to 8 bases and at J to 0 bases, leaving 4 bases not matched to a gene. Here the CDR3 reads CATHRGVSGNTIYF. DNA for the CDR3: TGTGCCACCCACAGGGGCGTCTCTGGAAACACCATATATTTT.

The V and J genes are TRBV4-3 and TRBJ1-6, with 7 bases aligning to TRBD1. CDR1 LGHNA and CDR2 YSLEER come from the germline V gene. The CDR3 totals 15 residues. Trimming at V came to 1 base and at J to 10 bases, leaving 7 bases not matched to a gene. The CDR3 here is CASSQVRQGDSPLHF. CDR3 sequence (DNA): TGCGCCAGCAGCCAAGTGAGACAGGGTGACTCACCCCTCCACTTT.

This clone appeared once. V gene TRBV24-1 combines with J gene TRBJ2-1, with 13 bases lining up with TRBD2. With V trimmed by 5 bases and J by 8 bases, 8 bases remained unmatched. This CDR3 has 16 residues. Germline V gene sequence: CDR1 KGHDR, CDR2 SFDVKD. CDR3 in DNA: TGTGCCACCAGTGGACCGGGACTAGCGGGGTCCCATGAGCAGTTCTTC. This codes for CATSGPGLAGSHEQFF.

The V gene is TRBV2, the J gene TRBJ2-2; no definite D call. V shed 3 bases and J shed 1 base, with 12 bases lying between them. The CDR3 is 16 amino acids. Germline V gives CDR1 SNHLY, CDR2 FYNNEI. For the CDR3, the DNA is TGTGCCAGCAGTGATTCCCACATACGGAACACCGGGGAGCTGTTTTTT. Protein sequence: CASSDSHIRNTGELFF.

CDR3 DNA sequence: TGTGCCAGCATCTGGGGGGATTCTGAAGCTTTCTTT. This gives the protein CASIWGDSEAFF. The V call is TRBV2, the J call TRBJ1-1; maybe TRBD1 (5 bases). The germline V and J ends were trimmed by 7 bases and 6 bases, with 12 bases remaining between them. CDR3 size: 12 residues. Germline CDR1 is SNHLY and CDR2 is FYNNEI.